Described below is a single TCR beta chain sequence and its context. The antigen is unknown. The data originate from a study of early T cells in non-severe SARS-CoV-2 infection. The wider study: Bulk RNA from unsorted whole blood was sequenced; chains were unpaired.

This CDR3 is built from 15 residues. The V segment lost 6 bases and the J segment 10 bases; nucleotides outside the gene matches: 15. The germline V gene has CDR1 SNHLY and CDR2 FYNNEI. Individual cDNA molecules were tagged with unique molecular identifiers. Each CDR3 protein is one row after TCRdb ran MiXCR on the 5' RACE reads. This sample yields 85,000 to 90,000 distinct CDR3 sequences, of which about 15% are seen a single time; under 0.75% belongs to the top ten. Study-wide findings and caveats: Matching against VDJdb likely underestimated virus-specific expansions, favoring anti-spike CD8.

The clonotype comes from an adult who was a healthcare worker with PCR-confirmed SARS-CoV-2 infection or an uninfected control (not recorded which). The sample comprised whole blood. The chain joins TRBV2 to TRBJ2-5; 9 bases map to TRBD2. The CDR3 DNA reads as TGTGCCAGCAGGGCGGGGGGGCCTGCCTCTGGGGGCCAGTACTTC. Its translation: CASRAGGPASGGQYF.